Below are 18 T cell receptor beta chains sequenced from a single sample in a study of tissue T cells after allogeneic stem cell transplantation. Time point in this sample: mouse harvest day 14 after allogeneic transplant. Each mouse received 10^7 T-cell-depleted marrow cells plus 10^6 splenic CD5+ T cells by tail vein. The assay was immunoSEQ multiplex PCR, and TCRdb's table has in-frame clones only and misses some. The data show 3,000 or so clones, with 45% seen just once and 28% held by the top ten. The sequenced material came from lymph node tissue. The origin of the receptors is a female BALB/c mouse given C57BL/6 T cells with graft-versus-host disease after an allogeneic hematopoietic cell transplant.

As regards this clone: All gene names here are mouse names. The CDR3 protein is CASSLAGTGQDTQYF. CDR3 bases read: TGTGCCAGCAGTCTGGCCGGGACTGGGCAAGACACCCAGTAC. This chain links TRBV26 with TRBJ2-5, with 9 bases aligning to TRBD2. The CDR3 extends 1 residue past the end of the read, so its final part is completed from the germline J gene. The CDR3 contains 15 residues. Germline V gene data show CDR1 as KGHPV and CDR2 as FQNQEV (reference sequence). Trimming at V came to 2 bases and at J to 3 bases, leaving 3 bases not matched to a gene.

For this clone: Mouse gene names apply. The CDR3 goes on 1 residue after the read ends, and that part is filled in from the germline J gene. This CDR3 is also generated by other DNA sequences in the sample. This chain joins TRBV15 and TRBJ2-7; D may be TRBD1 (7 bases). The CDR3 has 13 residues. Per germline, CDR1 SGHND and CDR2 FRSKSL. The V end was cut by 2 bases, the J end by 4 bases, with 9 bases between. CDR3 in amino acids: CASSLPGGYEQYF. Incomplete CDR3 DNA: TGTGCCAGCAGTTTACCAGGGGGGTATGAACAGTAC. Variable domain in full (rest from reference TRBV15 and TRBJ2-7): DAGVTQTPRHEVAEKGQTIILKCEPVSGHNDLFWYRQTKIQGLELLSYFRSKSLMEDGGAFKDRFKAEMLNSSFSTLKIQPTEPKDSAVYLCASSLPGGYEQYFGPGTRLTVL.

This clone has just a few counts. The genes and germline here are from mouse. Incomplete CDR3 DNA: TGTGCCAGCTCTCTCGGGGTTTCCAACGAAAGATTATTT. It encodes CASSLGVSNERLF. The full CDR3 is CASSLGVSNERLFF. This chain joins TRBV12-1 and TRBJ1-4, with D unclear. Read sequence stops 1 residue before the CDR3 end, and the germline J gene provides the missing end. Trimming stripped 0 bases from V and 0 bases from J, with 4 bases between. The CDR3 is 14 residues long. Germline-derived CDR1 and CDR2 are SGHSN and HYEKVE. Supplemented by reference TRBV12-1 and TRBJ1-4, the full variable domain reads DSGVVQSPRHIIKEKGGRSVLTCIPISGHSNVVWYQQTLGKELKFLIQHYEKVERDKGFLPSRFSVQQFDDYHSEMNMSALELEDSAMYFCASSLGVSNERLFFGHGTKLSVL.

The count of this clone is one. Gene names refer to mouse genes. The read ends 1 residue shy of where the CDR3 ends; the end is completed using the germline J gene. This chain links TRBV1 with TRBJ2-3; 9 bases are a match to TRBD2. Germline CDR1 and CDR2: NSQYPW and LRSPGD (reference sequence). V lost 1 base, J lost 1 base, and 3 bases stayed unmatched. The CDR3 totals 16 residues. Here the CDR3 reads CTCSAVGGRGAETLYF. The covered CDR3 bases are TGCACCTGCAGTGCAGTGGGGGGGCGGGGTGCAGAAACGCTGTAT.

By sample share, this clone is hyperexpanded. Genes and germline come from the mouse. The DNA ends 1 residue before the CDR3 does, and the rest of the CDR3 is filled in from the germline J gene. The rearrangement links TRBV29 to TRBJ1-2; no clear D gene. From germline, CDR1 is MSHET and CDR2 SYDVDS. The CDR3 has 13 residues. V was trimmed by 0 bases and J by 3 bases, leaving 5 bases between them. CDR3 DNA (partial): TGTGCTAGCAGTTTATCCCAGTACTCCGACTACACC. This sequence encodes CASSLSQYSDYT. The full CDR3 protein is CASSLSQYSDYTF. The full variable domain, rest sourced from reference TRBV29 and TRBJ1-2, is DMKVTQMPRYLIKRMGENVLLECGQDMSHETMYWYRQDPGLGLQLIYISYDVDSNSEGDIPKGYRVSRKKREHFSLILDSAKTNQTSVYFCASSLSQYSDYTFGSGTRLLVI.

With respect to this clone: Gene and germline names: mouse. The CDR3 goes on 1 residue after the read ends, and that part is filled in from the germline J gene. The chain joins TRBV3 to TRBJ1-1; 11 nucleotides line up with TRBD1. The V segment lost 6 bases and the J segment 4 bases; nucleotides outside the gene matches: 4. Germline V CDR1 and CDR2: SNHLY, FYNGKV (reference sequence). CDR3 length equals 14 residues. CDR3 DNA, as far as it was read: TGTGCCAGCAGTACCGGGACAGGGGGCACAGAAGTCTTC. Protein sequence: CASSTGTGGTEVF. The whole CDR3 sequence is CASSTGTGGTEVFF.

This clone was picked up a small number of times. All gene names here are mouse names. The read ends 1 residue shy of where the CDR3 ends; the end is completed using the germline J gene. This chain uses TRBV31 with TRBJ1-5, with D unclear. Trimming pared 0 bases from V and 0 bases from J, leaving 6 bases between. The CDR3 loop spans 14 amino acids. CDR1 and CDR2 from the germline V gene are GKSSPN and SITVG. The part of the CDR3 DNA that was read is TGTGCCTGGAGTCTGGCAGATAACAACCAGGCTCCGCTT. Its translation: CAWSLADNNQAPL. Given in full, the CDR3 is CAWSLADNNQAPLF.

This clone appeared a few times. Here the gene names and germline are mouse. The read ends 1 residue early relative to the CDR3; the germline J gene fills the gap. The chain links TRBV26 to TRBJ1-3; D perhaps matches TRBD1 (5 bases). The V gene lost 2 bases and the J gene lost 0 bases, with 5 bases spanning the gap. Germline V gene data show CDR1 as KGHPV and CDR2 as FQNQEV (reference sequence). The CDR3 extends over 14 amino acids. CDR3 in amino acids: CASSLTGSGNTLYF. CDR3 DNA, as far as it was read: TGTGCCAGCAGTCTGACAGGTTCTGGAAATACGCTCTAT. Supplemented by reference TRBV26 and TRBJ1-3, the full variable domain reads NSKVIQTPRYLVKGQGQKAKMRCIPEKGHPVVFWYQQNKNNEFKFLINFQNQEVLQQIDMTEKRFSAECPSNSPCSLEIQSSEAGDSALYLCASSLTGSGNTLYFGEGSRLIVV.

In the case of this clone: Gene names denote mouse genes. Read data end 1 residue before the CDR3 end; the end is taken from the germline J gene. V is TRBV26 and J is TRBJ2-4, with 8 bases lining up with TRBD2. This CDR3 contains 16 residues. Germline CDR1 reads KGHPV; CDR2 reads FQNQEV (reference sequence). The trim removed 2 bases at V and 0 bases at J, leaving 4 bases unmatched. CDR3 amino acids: CASSLTGGPSQNTLYF. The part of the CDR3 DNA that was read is TGTGCCAGCAGTCTGACTGGGGGACCTAGTCAAAACACCTTGTAC.

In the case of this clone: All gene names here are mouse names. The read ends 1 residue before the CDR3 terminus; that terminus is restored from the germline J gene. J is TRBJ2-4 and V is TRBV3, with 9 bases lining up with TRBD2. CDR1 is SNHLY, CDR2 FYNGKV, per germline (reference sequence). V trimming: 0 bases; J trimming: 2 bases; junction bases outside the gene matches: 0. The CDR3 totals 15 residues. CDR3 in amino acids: CASSLAGGAQNTLYF. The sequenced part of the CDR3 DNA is TGTGCCAGCAGCTTAGCTGGGGGGGCTCAAAACACCTTGTAC.

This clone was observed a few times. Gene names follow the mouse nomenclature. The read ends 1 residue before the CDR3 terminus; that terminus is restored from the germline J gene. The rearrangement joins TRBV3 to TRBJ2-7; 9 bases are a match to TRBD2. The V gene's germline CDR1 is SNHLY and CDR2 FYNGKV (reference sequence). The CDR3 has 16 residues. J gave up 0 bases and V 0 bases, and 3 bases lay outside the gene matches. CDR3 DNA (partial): TGTGCCAGCAGCTTAGCCCTGGGGGGGAGCTCCTATGAACAGTAC. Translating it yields CASSLALGGSSYEQY. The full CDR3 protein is CASSLALGGSSYEQYF.

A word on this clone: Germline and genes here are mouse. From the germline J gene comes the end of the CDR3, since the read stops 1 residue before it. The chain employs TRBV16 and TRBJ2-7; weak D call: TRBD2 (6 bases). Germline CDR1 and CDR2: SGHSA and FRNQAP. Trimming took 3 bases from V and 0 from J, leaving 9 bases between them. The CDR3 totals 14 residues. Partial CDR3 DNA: TGTGCAAGCAGCTTCGGGGGGTCCTCCTATGAACAGTAC. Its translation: CASSFGGSSYEQY. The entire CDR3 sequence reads CASSFGGSSYEQYF. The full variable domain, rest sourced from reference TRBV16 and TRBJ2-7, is NAGVIQTPRHKVTGKGQEATLWCEPISGHSAVFWYRQTIVQGLEFLTYFRNQAPIDDSGMPKERFSAQMPNQSHSTLKIQSTQPQDSAVYLCASSFGGSSYEQYFGPGTRLTVL.

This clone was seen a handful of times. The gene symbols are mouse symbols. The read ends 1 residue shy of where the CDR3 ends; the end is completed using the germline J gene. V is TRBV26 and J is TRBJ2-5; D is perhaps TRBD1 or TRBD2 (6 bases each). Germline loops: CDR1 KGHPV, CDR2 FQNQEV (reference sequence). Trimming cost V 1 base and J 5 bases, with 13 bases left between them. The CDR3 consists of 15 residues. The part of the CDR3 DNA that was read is TGTGCCAGCAGTCTGTGGGGGCGGGTAGGAGACACCCAGTAC. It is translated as CASSLWGRVGDTQY. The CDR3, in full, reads CASSLWGRVGDTQYF.

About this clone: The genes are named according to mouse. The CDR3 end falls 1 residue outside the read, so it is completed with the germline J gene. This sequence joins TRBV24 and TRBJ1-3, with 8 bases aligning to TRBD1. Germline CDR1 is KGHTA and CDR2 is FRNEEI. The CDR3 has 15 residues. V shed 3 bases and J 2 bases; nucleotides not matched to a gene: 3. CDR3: CASSLAGGAGNTLYF. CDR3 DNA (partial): TGTGCCAGCAGTCTTGCAGGGGGCGCTGGAAATACGCTCTAT.

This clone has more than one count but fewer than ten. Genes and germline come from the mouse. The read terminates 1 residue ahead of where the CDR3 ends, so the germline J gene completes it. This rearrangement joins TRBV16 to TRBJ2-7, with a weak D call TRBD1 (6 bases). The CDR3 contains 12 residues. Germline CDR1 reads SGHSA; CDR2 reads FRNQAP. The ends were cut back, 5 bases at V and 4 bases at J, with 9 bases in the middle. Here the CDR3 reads CASSQGQYEQYF. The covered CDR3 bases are TGTGCAAGCAGCCAGGGACAATATGAACAGTAC.

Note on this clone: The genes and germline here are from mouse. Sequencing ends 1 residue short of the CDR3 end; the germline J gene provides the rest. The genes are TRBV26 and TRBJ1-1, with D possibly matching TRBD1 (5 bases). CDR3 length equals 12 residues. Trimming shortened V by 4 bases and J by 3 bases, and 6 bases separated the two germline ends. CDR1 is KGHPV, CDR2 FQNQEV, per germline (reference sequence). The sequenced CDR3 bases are TGTGCCAGCAGTCCGACAGACACAGAAGTCTTC. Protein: CASSPTDTEVF. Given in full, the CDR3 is CASSPTDTEVFF. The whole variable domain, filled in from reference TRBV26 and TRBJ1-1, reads NSKVIQTPRYLVKGQGQKAKMRCIPEKGHPVVFWYQQNKNNEFKFLINFQNQEVLQQIDMTEKRFSAECPSNSPCSLEIQSSEAGDSALYLCASSPTDTEVFFGKGTRLTVV.

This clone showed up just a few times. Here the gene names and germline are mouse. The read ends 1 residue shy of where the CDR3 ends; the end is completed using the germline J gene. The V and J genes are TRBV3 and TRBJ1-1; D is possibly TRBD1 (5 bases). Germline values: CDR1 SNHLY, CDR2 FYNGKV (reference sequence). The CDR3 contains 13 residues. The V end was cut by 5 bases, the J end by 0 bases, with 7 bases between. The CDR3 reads CASSRTPNTEVFF. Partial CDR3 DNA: TGTGCCAGCAGCAGGACACCAAACACAGAAGTCTTC. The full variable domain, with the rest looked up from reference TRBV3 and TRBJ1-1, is GPKVLQIPSHQIIDMGQMVTLNCDPVSNHLYFYWYKQILGQQMEFLVNFYNGKVMEKSKLFKDQFSVERPDGSYFTLKIQPTALEDSAVYFCASSRTPNTEVFFGKGTRLTVV.

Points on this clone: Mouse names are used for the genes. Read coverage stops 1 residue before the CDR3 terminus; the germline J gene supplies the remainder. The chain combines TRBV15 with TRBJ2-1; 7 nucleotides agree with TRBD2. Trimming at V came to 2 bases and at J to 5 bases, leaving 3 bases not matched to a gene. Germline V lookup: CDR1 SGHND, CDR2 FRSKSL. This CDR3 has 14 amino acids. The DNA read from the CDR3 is TGTGCCAGCAGTTTACTGGGGGAGGATGCTGAGCAGTTC. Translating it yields CASSLLGEDAEQF. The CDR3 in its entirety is CASSLLGEDAEQFF.